This is a list of T cell receptor beta chains from one sample in a study of blood T cell repertoires in COVID-19. TCRdb keeps only in-frame clones here, not all; method: immunoSEQ multiplex PCR. The data contain some 43,000 clones, roughly 83% of them singletons. The sequenced sample was peripheral blood. The source of these receptors is a man aged 50-59 years with active COVID-19. The CDR3 runs from the conserved cysteine through the conserved F or W.

v_gene	j_gene	CDR3aa
TRBV3-1/TRBV3-2	TRBJ2-7	CASSRLDRREQYF
TRBV5-4	TRBJ2-3	CASSSLTGADTQYF
TRBV5-1	TRBJ2-5	CASSFRLQETQYF
TRBV29-1	TRBJ2-2	CSATWGVGTGELFF
TRBV6-6	TRBJ2-6	CASSPRWSGANVLTF
TRBV18	TRBJ2-7	CASSPTGDSYEQYF
TRBV6-4	TRBJ2-7	CASSAGGSFHEQYF
TRBV6-5	TRBJ2-7	CASSSGGHQGAYEQYF
TRBV4-3	TRBJ1-6	CASSQSGQGADSPLHF
TRBV4-1	TRBJ2-5	CASSQESGGPRETQYF
TRBV20-1	TRBJ1-5	CSASGHGDNQPQHF
TRBV6-7	TRBJ1-3	CASSYPRVERSGNTIYF
TRBV28	TRBJ1-3	CASTEQGARGNTIYF
TRBV11-2	TRBJ2-2	CASGPPRGGNTGELFF
TRBV7-6	TRBJ2-1	CASSLAQGARNEQFF
TRBV7-8	TRBJ1-5	CASSLIGGSNQPQHF
TRBV7-8	TRBJ2-5	CASTREQGGETQYF
TRBV6-5	TRBJ1-2	CASNSNYGYTF
TRBV18	TRBJ2-7	CASSPGTATSYEQYF
TRBV7-2	TRBJ1-2	CASSRPGSNYGYTF
TRBV11-2	TRBJ1-6	CASSTEYNSPLHF
TRBV10-2	TRBJ2-4	CASSVRGAKNIQYF